A selection of T cell receptor beta chains follows, all from one sample in a study of blood T cell repertoires in COVID-19. Produced via immunoSEQ multiplex PCR; TCRdb's table is partial and in-frame only. The repertoire holds around 170,000 clones, with around 80% as singletons. Sequencing input: PBMCs or T cells enriched from blood (not recorded which). The receptors derive from a woman in her forties or fifties who had recovered from COVID-19. CDR3s include the opening cysteine and the closing phenylalanine or tryptophan. The D gene is left open where the match is weak. Only part of the rows carry a size: once, few, many, or a class if the clone is expanded.

>TRBD1|TRBJ1-5|-|TRBV29-1
CSVDGQGNQPQHF
TGCAGCGTTGATGGACAGGGCAATCAGCCCCAGCATTTT
>TRBD1|TRBJ1-6|-|TRBV18
CASSPGTGKVISPLHF
TGTGCCAGCTCACCCGGGACAGGAAAGGTGATTTCACCCCTCCACTTT
>-|TRBJ1-1|-|TRBV2
CASRYRALGEAFF
TGTGCCAGCAGGTACAGGGCCCTCGGTGAAGCTTTCTTT
>-|TRBJ1-5|-|TRBV3-1/TRBV3-2
CASSQGSHQPQHF
TGTGCCAGCAGCCAAGGGAGTCATCAGCCCCAGCATTTT
>TRBD1|TRBJ1-6|-|TRBV19
CASSSGQGVNSPLHF
TGTGCCAGTAGTTCGGGACAGGGGGTTAATTCACCCCTCCACTTT
>-|TRBJ2-3|few|TRBV9
CASSVVPGDKDTQYF
TGTGCCAGCAGCGTAGTGCCGGGAGACAAAGATACGCAGTATTTT
>TRBD2|TRBJ2-7|-|TRBV19
CASSIEYSGSYEQYF
TGTGCCAGTAGTATAGAATATAGCGGGTCCTACGAGCAGTACTTC
>TRBD2|TRBJ2-1|-|TRBV9
CASRPGLAGVGEQFF
TGTGCCAGCCGACCGGGACTAGCGGGAGTTGGGGAGCAGTTCTTC
>-|TRBJ1-4|-|TRBV7-9
CASSLVGGRGNEKLFF
TGTGCCAGCAGCTTAGTCGGCGGCCGGGGGAATGAAAAACTGTTTTTT
>-|TRBJ1-1|-|TRBV5-5
CASSFSLEGNTEAFF
TGTGCCAGCAGCTTTAGCCTCGAGGGGAACACTGAAGCTTTCTTT
>TRBD2|TRBJ2-3|once|TRBV4-2
CASSQGGWASGIPTDTQYF
TGTGCCAGCAGCCAAGGAGGGTGGGCTAGCGGGATCCCCACAGATACGCAGTATTTT